The next 28 T cell receptor beta chains were all read from a single sample in a study of OX40 agonist ivuxolimab in advanced cancers. Only in-frame clones appear in the TCRdb table, and some are missing; sequencing was by immunoSEQ multiplex PCR. The data show around 79,000 clones, 70% to 90% seen once. Sequencing used CD4+ or CD8+ T cells sorted from blood, obtained in a trial of the OX40 agonist ivuxolimab. The receptor set was obtained from an adult with an advanced solid tumor such as melanoma, head and neck, liver or kidney cancer.

There are a few counts of this clone. The V call is TRBV19, the J call TRBJ1-5; D is ambiguous. Trimming shortened V by 7 bases and J by 2 bases, and 6 bases separated the two germline ends. Germline-derived CDR1 and CDR2 are LNHDA and SQIVND (reference sequence). The CDR3 runs to 12 residues. The CDR3 sequence: CASTQGNQPQHF. The CDR3 DNA follows: TGTGCCAGTACCCAGGGCAATCAGCCCCAGCATTTT.

The chain uses TRBV30 and TRBJ1-2; 7 nucleotides line up with TRBD1. Germline V gene data show CDR1 as GTSNPN and CDR2 as SVGIG (reference sequence). This CDR3 spans 15 amino acids. V was pared by 2 bases and J by 3 bases, with 9 bases of the junction left unmatched. CDR3 sequence: CAWSPRGVRHYGYTF. CDR3 coding DNA: TGTGCCTGGAGTCCCAGGGGGGTTCGGCACTATGGCTACACCTTC. Drawing the rest from reference TRBV30 and TRBJ1-2, the complete variable domain is SQTIHQWPATLVQPVGSPLSLECTVEGTSNPNLYWYRQAAGRGLQLLFYSVGIGQISSEVPQNLSASRPQDRQFILSSKKLLLSDSGFYLCAWSPRGVRHYGYTFGSGTRLTVV.

The chain couples TRBV7-6 to TRBJ1-1, with 7 positions matching TRBD1. Germline V CDR1 and CDR2: SGHVS, FNYEAQ. This CDR3 is built from 12 residues. The trim removed 5 bases at V and 5 bases at J, leaving 2 bases unmatched. The CDR3 is CASSPGGTEAFF. CDR3 DNA: TGTGCCAGCAGCCCAGGGGGAACTGAAGCTTTCTTT.

The V call is TRBV14, the J call TRBJ1-1; D is undetermined. V lost 4 bases and J 4 bases, leaving 28 bases between the germline ends. This CDR3 has 19 residues. Germline-derived CDR1 and CDR2 are SGHDN and FVKESK. The CDR3 DNA is TGTGCCAGCAGCCCATCGTTCCCCCACGACCGGACGGTGGTCACTGAAGCTTTCTTT. Its translation: CASSPSFPHDRTVVTEAFF.

V is TRBV12-5 and J is TRBJ2-2; D is unresolved. The CDR3 contains 13 residues. CDR1 is LGHNT, CDR2 FRNRAP, per germline. V shed 1 base and J shed 1 base, with 1 base lying between them. CDR3 protein: CASGLENTGELFF. In DNA form, the CDR3 reads TGTGCTAGTGGTTTGGAGAACACCGGGGAGCTGTTTTTT.

The rearrangement joins TRBV2 to TRBJ2-4; TRBD2 matches 15 bases. The germline gives CDR1 SNHLY, CDR2 FYNNEI. V lost 8 bases, J lost 1 base, and 3 bases stayed unmatched. The CDR3 loop spans 16 amino acids. CDR3 in amino acids: CASSGTSGGAKNIQYF. The DNA of the CDR3 is TGTGCCAGCTCTGGGACTAGCGGGGGGGCCAAAAACATTCAGTACTTC.

The V call is TRBV19, the J call TRBJ1-1; TRBD1 matches at 10 bases. V gave up 10 bases and J gave up 0 bases; unmatched junction bases: 5. Germline assignment: CDR1 LNHDA and CDR2 SQIVND (reference sequence). This CDR3 has 14 residues. The CDR3 spells CAKDRGFLNTEAFF. Here the CDR3 DNA reads TGTGCCAAGGACAGGGGGTTCCTGAACACTGAAGCTTTCTTT. The entire variable domain, with the rest obtained from reference TRBV19 and TRBJ1-1, is as follows: DGGITQSPKYLFRKEGQNVTLSCEQNLNHDAMYWYRQDPGQGLRLIYYSQIVNDFQKGDIAEGYSVSREKKESFPLTVTSAQKNPTAFYLCAKDRGFLNTEAFFGQGTRLTVV.

The chain is built from TRBV5-1 and TRBJ2-7; TRBD1 is a possible D gene (5 bases). V lost 4 bases and J 3 bases, leaving 8 bases between the germline ends. The CDR3 has 12 residues. Germline V gene data show CDR1 as SGHRS and CDR2 as YFSETQ. CDR3 coding DNA: TGCGCCAGCAGCGATCAGGGCTACGAGCAGTACTTC. Translating it yields CASSDQGYEQYF.

V gene TRBV7-2 combines with J gene TRBJ1-6, with D possibly TRBD1 on 5 matching bases. V lost 5 bases to trimming and J lost 10 bases, with 15 bases between them. The length of the CDR3 is 14 residues. The germline V gene encodes CDR1 SGHTA and CDR2 FQGNSA. The CDR3 reads CASSPRQGRSPLHF. The CDR3 nucleotides are TGTGCCAGCAGCCCGCGCCAGGGAAGGTCACCCCTCCACTTT.

The chain joins TRBV5-1 to TRBJ1-1, with D possibly being TRBD1 (5 bases). This CDR3 spans 14 amino acids. V dropped 4 bases and J dropped 8 bases, with 18 bases sitting between them. In germline, CDR1 is SGHRS, CDR2 YFSETQ. DNA of the CDR3: TGCGCCAGCAGCCCGGGGACCCTGGGCGCCGAAGCTTTCTTT. Encoded protein: CASSPGTLGAEAFF.

The rearrangement links TRBV13 to TRBJ2-3, with D perhaps TRBD2 (5 bases). The V end was cut by 0 bases, the J end by 0 bases, with 7 bases between. The germline V gene encodes CDR1 PRHDT and CDR2 FYEKMQ (reference sequence). The CDR3 has 15 amino acids. CDR3 sequence: CASSLGRVSTDTQYF. The CDR3 nucleotides are TGTGCCAGCAGCTTAGGGAGGGTCAGCACAGATACGCAGTATTTT.

The chain couples TRBV6-1 to TRBJ2-2; D gene uncertain. The V end was cut by 11 bases, the J end by 0 bases, with 16 bases between. Germline V gene sequence: CDR1 MNHNS, CDR2 SASEGT. The CDR3 runs to 15 residues. DNA of the CDR3: TGTGCCGTCAGACCGGTTGGACCGAACACCGGGGAGCTGTTTTTT. Its translation is CAVRPVGPNTGELFF.

The chain links TRBV2 to TRBJ1-2; D remains unclear. This CDR3 contains 15 residues. Germline assignment: CDR1 SNHLY and CDR2 FYNNEI. V lost 11 bases and J lost 2, with 21 bases in between. The CDR3 DNA reads as TGTGCCGGAAGCGGTGGGAAGGGCGAGAACTATGGCTACACCTTC. Protein: CAGSGGKGENYGYTF.

The V and J genes are TRBV30 and TRBJ1-4; D perhaps matches TRBD1 (6 bases). Germline CDR1 and CDR2: GTSNPN and SVGIG (reference sequence). Trimming took off 1 base at V and 3 bases at J, with 9 bases between the two ends. The CDR3 length is 14 residues. CDR3 protein: CAWSDRVANEKLFF. The CDR3 DNA reads TGTGCCTGGAGTGACAGGGTTGCTAATGAAAAACTGTTTTTT.

J is TRBJ2-7 and V is TRBV7-2; 7 positions match TRBD1. CDR1 and CDR2 (germline): SGHTA, FQGNSA. This CDR3 region has 15 residues. J was trimmed by 1 base and V by 5 bases; bases with no gene match: 8. CDR3: CASSISGQSSYEQYF. The CDR3 DNA reads TGTGCCAGCAGCATCTCGGGACAGAGTTCCTACGAGCAGTACTTC.

The chain carries TRBV6-1 and TRBJ2-3, with TRBD2 matching 7 bases. The germline V gene encodes CDR1 MNHNS and CDR2 SASEGT. This CDR3 contains 14 residues. The J segment lost 2 bases and the V segment lost 10 bases, leaving 9 bases of the junction unmatched. CDR3 residues: CATPTSANTDTQYF. For the CDR3, the DNA is TGTGCCACCCCCACTAGCGCCAACACAGATACGCAGTATTTT.

The V call is TRBV11-1, the J call TRBJ2-2; weak D call: TRBD2 (6 bases). The germline V gene encodes CDR1 SGHAT and CDR2 FQDESV (reference sequence). Trimming took off 6 bases at V and 1 base at J, with 9 bases between the two ends. This CDR3 is 14 amino acids long. CDR3 in amino acids: CASRRAGNTGELFF. CDR3 DNA sequence: TGTGCCAGCAGGAGAGCGGGGAACACCGGGGAGCTGTTTTTT.

This CDR3 is CASSLSSGGYNEQFF. The CDR3 coding sequence is TGTGCCAGCAGTTTATCTAGCGGGGGATACAATGAGCAGTTCTTC. The J gene is TRBJ2-1, the V gene TRBV27; 9 nucleotides align to TRBD2. From germline, CDR1 is MNHEY and CDR2 SMNVEV (reference sequence). V was clipped by 0 bases and J by 4 bases; unmatched bases: 1. This CDR3 comprises 15 residues.

The chain couples TRBV6-1 to TRBJ1-2; 7 bases map to TRBD1. V lost 6 bases to trimming and J lost 2 bases; unmatched junction nucleotides: 3. CDR1 and CDR2 from the germline V gene are MNHNS and SASEGT. The CDR3 loop spans 13 amino acids. CDR3: CASSPDRNYGYTF. The CDR3 DNA reads as TGTGCCAGCAGCCCGGACAGGAACTATGGCTACACCTTC.

The gene calls are TRBV4-1 and TRBJ1-4; possible D gene TRBD1, 6 bases. Germline-derived CDR1 and CDR2 are MGHRA and YSYEKL. Trimming shortened V by 3 bases and J by 1 base, and 9 bases separated the two germline ends. The CDR3 runs to 15 residues. In DNA form, the CDR3 reads TGCGCCAGCAGCCAGGTACAGGGAACTAATGAAAAACTGTTTTTT. It specifies CASSQVQGTNEKLFF.

The genes are TRBV19 and TRBJ2-1; 8 bases are shared with TRBD2. Per the germline V gene, CDR1 is LNHDA and CDR2 is SQIVND (reference sequence). With 8 bases clipped from V and 4 bases from J, the junction kept 10 bases outside the gene matches. This CDR3 region has 15 residues. CDR3 sequence reads: CASRPGGGRYNEQFF. The CDR3 DNA sequence: TGTGCCAGTCGGCCTGGCGGGGGGAGGTACAATGAGCAGTTCTTC.

This chain joins TRBV9 and TRBJ2-7; either TRBD1 or TRBD2 may supply D (6 bases each). Trimming removed 4 bases from V and 6 bases from J, with 14 bases in between. Germline CDR1 and CDR2: SGDLS and YYNGEE. The CDR3 has 13 residues. The CDR3 DNA reads TGTGCCAGCAGCCCCCACGAGGGGGGCGAGCAGTACTTC. Its protein product is CASSPHEGGEQYF.

The chain combines TRBV27 with TRBJ2-5; 8 bases map to TRBD2. This CDR3 contains 16 residues. J was trimmed by 5 bases and V by 6 bases; bases with no gene match: 14. CDR1 is MNHEY, CDR2 SMNVEV, per germline (reference sequence). The CDR3 DNA reads TGTGCCAGCAGGCCCCAATCCTCTAGCGGGTGGGAGACCCAGTACTTC. It translates to CASRPQSSSGWETQYF.

V usage is TRBV5-4 and J usage is TRBJ1-2, with D uncertain. With 0 bases removed from V and 2 bases from J, the gap between germline ends came to 11 bases. The CDR3 sequence is 15 residues long. The V gene's germline CDR1 is SGHNT and CDR2 YYREEE (reference sequence). CDR3 in DNA: TGTGCCAGCAGCTTGGGGGCTGGGTTAAACTATGGCTACACCTTC. Translating it yields CASSLGAGLNYGYTF.

This clone was recorded once. The chain has TRBV7-2 and TRBJ2-1; 8 nucleotides align to TRBD2. After removal of 4 bases from V and 1 base from J, the junction contained 15 bases not matched to a gene. CDR1 and CDR2 from the germline V gene are SGHTA and FQGNSA. This CDR3 spans 19 amino acids. Written as DNA, the CDR3 is TGTGCCAGCAGCTCCCCCTCTCGGGGGAGCGGGGGTTCCTACAATGAGCAGTTCTTC. Translation: CASSSPSRGSGGSYNEQFF. Full variable domain (outside the CDR3, taken from reference TRBV7-2 and TRBJ2-1): GAGVSQSPSNKVTEKGKDVELRCDPISGHTALYWYRQSLGQGLEFLIYFQGNSAPDKSGLPSDRFSAERTGGSVSTLTIQRTQQEDSAVYLCASSSPSRGSGGSYNEQFFGPGTRLTVL.

V is TRBV9 and J is TRBJ2-3; 7 bases agree with TRBD2. CDR3 length: 17 amino acids. Trimming cost V 4 bases and J 4 bases; bases outside gene matches: 15. Germline V CDR1 and CDR2: SGDLS, YYNGEE. The CDR3, as DNA: TGTGCCAGCAGCTCCCGGTGGGGCGGGGGTAGCGCAGATACGCAGTATTTT. This sequence encodes CASSSRWGGGSADTQYF. Full variable domain (missing parts from reference TRBV9 and TRBJ2-3): DSGVTQTPKHLITATGQRVTLRCSPRSGDLSVYWYQQSLDQGLQFLIQYYNGEERAKGNILERFSAQQFPDLHSELNLSSLELGDSALYFCASSSRWGGGSADTQYFGPGTRLTVL.

This clone came up once. The rearrangement uses TRBV5-1 and TRBJ1-3; unclear D gene. Trimming took 4 bases from V and 0 from J, leaving 5 bases between them. CDR1 SGHRS and CDR2 YFSETQ come from the germline V gene. The CDR3 has 13 residues. CDR3 amino acids: CASSDFSGNTIYF. CDR3 sequence (DNA): TGCGCCAGCAGCGACTTCTCTGGAAACACCATATATTTT. The whole variable domain, filled in from reference TRBV5-1 and TRBJ1-3, reads KAGVTQTPRYLIKTRGQQVTLSCSPISGHRSVSWYQQTPGQGLQFLFEYFSETQRNKGNFPGRFSGRQFSNSRSEMNVSTLELGDSALYLCASSDFSGNTIYFGEGSWLTVV.

This sequence joins TRBV7-9 and TRBJ2-1; no definite D call. The CDR3 spans 14 residues. Trimming removed 2 bases from V and 6 bases from J, with 11 bases in between. CDR1 SEHNR and CDR2 FQNEAQ come from the germline V gene (reference sequence). Here the CDR3 DNA reads TGTGCCAGCAGCTTACCCCTCGTGAGCAATGAGCAGTTCTTC. This sequence encodes CASSLPLVSNEQFF.